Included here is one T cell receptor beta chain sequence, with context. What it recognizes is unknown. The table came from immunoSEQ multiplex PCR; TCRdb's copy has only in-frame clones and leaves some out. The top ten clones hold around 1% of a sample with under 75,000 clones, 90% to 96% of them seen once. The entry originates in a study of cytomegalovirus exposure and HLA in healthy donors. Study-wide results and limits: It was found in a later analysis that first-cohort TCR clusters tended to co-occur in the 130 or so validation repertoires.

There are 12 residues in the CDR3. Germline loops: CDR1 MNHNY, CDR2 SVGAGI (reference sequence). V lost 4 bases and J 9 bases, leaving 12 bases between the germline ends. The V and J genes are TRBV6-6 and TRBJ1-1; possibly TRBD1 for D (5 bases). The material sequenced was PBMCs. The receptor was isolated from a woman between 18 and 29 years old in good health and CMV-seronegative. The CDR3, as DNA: TGTGCCAGCAGTTCCACGGGGGGGAAAGCTTTCTTT. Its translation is CASSSTGGKAFF.